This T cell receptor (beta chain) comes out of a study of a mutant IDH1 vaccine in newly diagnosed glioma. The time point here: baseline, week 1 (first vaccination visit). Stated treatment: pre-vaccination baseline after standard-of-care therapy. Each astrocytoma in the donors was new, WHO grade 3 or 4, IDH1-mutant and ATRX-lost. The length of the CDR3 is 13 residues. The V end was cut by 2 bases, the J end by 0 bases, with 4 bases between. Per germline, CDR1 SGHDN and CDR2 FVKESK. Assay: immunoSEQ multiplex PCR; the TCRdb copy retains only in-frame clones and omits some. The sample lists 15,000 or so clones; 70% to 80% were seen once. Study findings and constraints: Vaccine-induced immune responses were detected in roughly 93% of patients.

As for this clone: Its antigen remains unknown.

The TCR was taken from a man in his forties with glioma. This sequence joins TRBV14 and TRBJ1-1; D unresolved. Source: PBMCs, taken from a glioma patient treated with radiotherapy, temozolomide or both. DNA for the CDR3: TGTGCCAGCAGCCAAAATGTGAACACTGAAGCTTTCTTT. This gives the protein CASSQNVNTEAFF.